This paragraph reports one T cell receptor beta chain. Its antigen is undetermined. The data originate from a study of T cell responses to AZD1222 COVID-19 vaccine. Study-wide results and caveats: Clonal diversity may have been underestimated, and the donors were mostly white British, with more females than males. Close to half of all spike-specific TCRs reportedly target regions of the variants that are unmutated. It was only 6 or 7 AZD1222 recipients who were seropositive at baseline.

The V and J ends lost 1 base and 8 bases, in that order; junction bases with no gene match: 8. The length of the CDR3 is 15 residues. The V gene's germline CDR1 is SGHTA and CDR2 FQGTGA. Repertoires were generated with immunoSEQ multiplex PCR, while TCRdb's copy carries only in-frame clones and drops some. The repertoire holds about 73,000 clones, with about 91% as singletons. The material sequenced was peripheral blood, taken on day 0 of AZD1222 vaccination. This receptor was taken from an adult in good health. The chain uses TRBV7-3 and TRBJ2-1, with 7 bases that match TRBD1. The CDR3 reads CASSLIRQGRDEQFF. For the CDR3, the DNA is TGTGCCAGCAGCTTAATTCGACAGGGCCGGGATGAGCAGTTCTTC.